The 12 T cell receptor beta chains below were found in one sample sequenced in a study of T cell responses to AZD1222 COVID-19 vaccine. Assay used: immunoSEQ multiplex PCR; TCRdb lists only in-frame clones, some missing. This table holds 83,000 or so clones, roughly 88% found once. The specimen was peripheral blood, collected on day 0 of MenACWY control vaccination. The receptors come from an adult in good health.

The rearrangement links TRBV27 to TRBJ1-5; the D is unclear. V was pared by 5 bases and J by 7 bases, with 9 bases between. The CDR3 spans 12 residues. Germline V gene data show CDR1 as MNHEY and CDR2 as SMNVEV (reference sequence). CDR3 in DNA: TGTGCCAGCAGTACTACTGCCCAGCCCCAGCATTTT. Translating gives CASSTTAQPQHF.

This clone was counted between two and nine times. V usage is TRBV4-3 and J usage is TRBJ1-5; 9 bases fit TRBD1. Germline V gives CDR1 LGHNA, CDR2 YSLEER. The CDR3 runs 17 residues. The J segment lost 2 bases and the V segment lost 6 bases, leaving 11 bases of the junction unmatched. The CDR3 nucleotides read TGCGCCAGCAGTGCCGGGACAGGGAATTGGGGCAATCAGCCCCAGCATTTT. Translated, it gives CASSAGTGNWGNQPQHF.

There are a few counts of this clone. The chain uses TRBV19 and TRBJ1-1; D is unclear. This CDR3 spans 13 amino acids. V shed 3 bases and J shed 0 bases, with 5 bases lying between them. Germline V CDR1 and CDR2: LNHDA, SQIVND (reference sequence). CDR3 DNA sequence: TGTGCCAGTAGTATGCGCCTGAACACTGAAGCTTTCTTT. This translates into CASSMRLNTEAFF.

The DNA of the CDR3 is TGTGCCAGCAGCCCCGGACAGGCGACTAATGAAAAACTGTTTTTT. Its protein is CASSPGQATNEKLFF. This chain uses TRBV27 with TRBJ1-4; 7 bases align to TRBD1. The J segment lost 2 bases and the V segment lost 6 bases, leaving 6 bases of the junction unmatched. CDR3 size: 15 residues. Germline CDR1 is MNHEY and CDR2 is SMNVEV (reference sequence).

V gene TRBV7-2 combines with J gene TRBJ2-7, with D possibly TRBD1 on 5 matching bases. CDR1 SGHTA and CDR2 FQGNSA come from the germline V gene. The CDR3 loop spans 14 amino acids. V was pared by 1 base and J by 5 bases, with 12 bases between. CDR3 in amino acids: CASSLGRREDEQYF. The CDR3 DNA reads TGTGCCAGCAGCTTAGGCCGCAGGGAAGACGAGCAGTACTTC.

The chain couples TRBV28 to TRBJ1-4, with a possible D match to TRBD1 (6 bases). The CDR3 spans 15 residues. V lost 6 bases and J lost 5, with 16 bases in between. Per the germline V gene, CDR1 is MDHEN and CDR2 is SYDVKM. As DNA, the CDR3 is TGTGCCAGCAGATATTCCGGGACAAGCAATGAAAAACTGTTTTTT. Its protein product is CASRYSGTSNEKLFF.

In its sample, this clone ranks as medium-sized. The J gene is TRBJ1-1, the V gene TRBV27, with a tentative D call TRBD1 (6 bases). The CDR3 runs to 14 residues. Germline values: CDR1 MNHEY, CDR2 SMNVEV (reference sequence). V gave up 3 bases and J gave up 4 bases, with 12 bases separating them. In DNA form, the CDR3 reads TGTGCCAGCAGTTTGGGGGGGGCCAGCACTGAAGCTTTCTTT. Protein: CASSLGGASTEAFF.

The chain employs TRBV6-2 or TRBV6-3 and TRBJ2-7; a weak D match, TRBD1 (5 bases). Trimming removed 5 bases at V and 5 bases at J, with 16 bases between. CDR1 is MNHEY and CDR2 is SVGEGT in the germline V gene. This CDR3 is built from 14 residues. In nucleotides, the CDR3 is TGTGCCAGCAGTAAGAGACAGTTCCCCCACGAGCAGTACTTC. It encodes CASSKRQFPHEQYF.

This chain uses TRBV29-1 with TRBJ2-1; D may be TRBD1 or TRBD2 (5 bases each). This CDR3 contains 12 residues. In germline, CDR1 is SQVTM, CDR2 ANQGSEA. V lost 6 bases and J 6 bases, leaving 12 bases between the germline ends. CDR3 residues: CSVGDPGNEQFF. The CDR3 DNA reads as TGCAGCGTGGGGGACCCCGGCAATGAGCAGTTCTTC.

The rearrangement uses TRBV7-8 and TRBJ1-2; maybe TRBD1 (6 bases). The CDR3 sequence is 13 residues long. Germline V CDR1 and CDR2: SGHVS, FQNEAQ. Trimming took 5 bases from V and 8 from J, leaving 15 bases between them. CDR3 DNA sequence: TGTGCCAGCAGCCCGGGAGGGACACGCGGCTACACCTTC. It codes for CASSPGGTRGYTF.

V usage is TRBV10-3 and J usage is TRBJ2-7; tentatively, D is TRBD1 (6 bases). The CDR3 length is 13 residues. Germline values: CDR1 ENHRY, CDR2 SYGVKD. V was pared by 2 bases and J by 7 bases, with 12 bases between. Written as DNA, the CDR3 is TGTGCCATCAGTGAGCCTCAGGGGCGGGAGCAGTACTTC. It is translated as CAISEPQGREQYF.

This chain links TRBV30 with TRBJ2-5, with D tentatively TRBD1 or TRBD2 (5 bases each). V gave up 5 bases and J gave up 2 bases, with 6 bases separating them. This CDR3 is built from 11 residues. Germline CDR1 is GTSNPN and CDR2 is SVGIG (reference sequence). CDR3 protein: CAWGGQETQYF. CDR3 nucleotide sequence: TGTGCCTGGGGGGGTCAAGAGACCCAGTACTTC.